The next 5 T cell receptor beta chains were all read from a single sample in a study of T cell changes during pregnancy in multiple sclerosis. Only in-frame clones appear in the TCRdb table, and some are missing; sequencing was by immunoSEQ multiplex PCR. The data show about 46,000 clones, about 94% seen once. The specimen comprised CD8+ T cells from peripheral blood mononuclear cells, sampled in the first trimester of pregnancy. The receptors derive from a female donor with multiple sclerosis, enrolled in a pregnancy study.

This rearrangement joins TRBV10-3 to TRBJ2-7; 10 bases map to TRBD1. With 7 bases clipped from V and 4 bases from J, the junction kept 4 bases outside the gene matches. Per the germline V gene, CDR1 is ENHRY and CDR2 is SYGVKD. CDR3 length: 13 residues. CDR3 amino acids: CAITDRGLYEQYF. CDR3 in DNA: TGTGCCATCACAGACAGGGGGCTATACGAGCAGTACTTC.

The chain employs TRBV9 and TRBJ2-1, with 8 bases identical to TRBD1. The CDR3 has 14 amino acids. From germline, CDR1 is SGDLS and CDR2 YYNGEE. V lost 0 bases to trimming and J lost 8 bases; unmatched junction nucleotides: 4. Here the CDR3 reads CASSVAYRGDEQFF. CDR3 in DNA: TGTGCCAGCAGCGTAGCCTACAGGGGGGATGAGCAGTTCTTC.

This chain links TRBV25-1 with TRBJ1-6, with D possibly TRBD1 on 5 matching bases. This CDR3 contains 13 residues. V was pared by 2 bases and J by 8 bases, with 7 bases between. The germline CDR1 and CDR2 sequences are MGHDK and SYGVNS. Written as DNA, the CDR3 is TGTGCCAGCAGTGAAACAGGTTATTCACCCCTCCACTTT. Its protein is CASSETGYSPLHF.

This clone came up a few times. This sequence joins TRBV4-2 and TRBJ2-7, with 11 positions matching TRBD1. CDR1 is LGHNA, CDR2 YNFKEQ, per germline. The CDR3 runs to 16 residues. The ends lost 0 bases at V and 5 bases at J; junction bases unmatched: 6. CDR3 region: CASSQEGGTGGNEQYF. The CDR3 bases are TGTGCCAGCAGCCAAGAAGGCGGGACAGGGGGGAACGAGCAGTACTTC.

The chain joins TRBV9 to TRBJ2-5; D might be TRBD1 (6 bases). The CDR3 contains 14 residues. CDR1 is SGDLS and CDR2 is YYNGEE in the germline V gene. V lost 0 bases, J lost 1 base, and 7 bases lay in between. The CDR3 here is CASSVGGGQETQYF. The DNA for the CDR3 is TGTGCCAGCAGCGTAGGAGGGGGCCAAGAGACCCAGTACTTC.